The subject of this entry is one T cell receptor (beta chain). Its target antigen remains unknown. Per-base quality was not reported, and no clone a single base away is much larger than it. This entry is derived from a study of blood T cell repertoires in COVID-19 (dated by TCRdb to between 2020 and 2021). About the investigation overall: Samples from collaborators originated in the United States, Italy and Spain and spanned both the acute and convalescent phases of COVID-19. The material from the prospective study consisted of cDNA or gDNA derived from T cells, B-cell-depleted T cells, or PBMCs. Subjects who had been exposed to COVID-19, were actively infected with it, or had recovered from it provided the deeply sampled blood TCRbeta repertoires that made up the dataset. The repertoires were released in a freely available public database intended as a resource for research on the immune response to SARS-CoV-2. Samples were obtained from the ongoing ImmuneRACE study (first 160 participants) and from over 1,000 subjects provided by 6 global collaborators. Nearly every sample came with metadata listing a de-identified subject ID, COVID-19 status, age in years and sex. HLA class I and class II types, where available, came from metadata supplied by the sample provider rather than from assay-based typing.

Results and caveats for the whole study, not just this receptor: Clinical and demographic metadata were provided uncurated, with the amount varying by source and participant.

Whole blood was collected in K2EDTA tubes by collaborating institutions according to the institutions' own protocols. For TCRbeta analysis, collaborator samples were shipped as frozen whole blood, as isolated PBMCs, or as DNA extracted from either sample type. TCRbeta CDR3 regions were amplified from genomic DNA using the immunoSEQ Assay, a bias-controlled multiplex PCR. In the original analysis: The number of nucleated cells in each sample was estimated by amplification of reference gene primers within the assay. To quantify the absolute abundance of each unique TCRbeta CDR3 rearrangement, sequence reads were collapsed and filtered. For each sample, productive Simpson clonality was calculated as the square root of Simpson's diversity index over productive rearrangements. In its TCRdb copy, this immuneACCESS table keeps in-frame sequences only and misses some clones. Where compared with another copy, unresolved V genes explain less than half of these, and the others have no known cause. From that table come the V and J calls and clone size; the DNA was used to work out D and trimming. Within this sample are 75,000 or so clones, with roughly four fifths of them counted one time only. The ten top clones hold 35% to 40% of the sample.

The sample consisted of peripheral blood. This sequence originates from a woman in her 70s with acute or convalescent COVID-19.

Read as DNA, the sequence is TGTGCCAGCAGCTCCGGACAGGGGACCACTGAAGCTTTCTTT. Its coded protein is CASSSGQGTTEAFF. Recombination linked TRBV11-3 to TRBJ1-1; 9 junctional bases match TRBD1. The CDR3, from cysteine to phenylalanine, totals 14 residues. Solely the CDR3 DNA is kept, with 42 bases framed from the first base. Here V drops 4 bases and J drops 4 bases, and the junction holds 4 bases not matched to any gene. Sequences SGHNT (CDR1) and YENEEA (CDR2) are obtained from the germline V gene.